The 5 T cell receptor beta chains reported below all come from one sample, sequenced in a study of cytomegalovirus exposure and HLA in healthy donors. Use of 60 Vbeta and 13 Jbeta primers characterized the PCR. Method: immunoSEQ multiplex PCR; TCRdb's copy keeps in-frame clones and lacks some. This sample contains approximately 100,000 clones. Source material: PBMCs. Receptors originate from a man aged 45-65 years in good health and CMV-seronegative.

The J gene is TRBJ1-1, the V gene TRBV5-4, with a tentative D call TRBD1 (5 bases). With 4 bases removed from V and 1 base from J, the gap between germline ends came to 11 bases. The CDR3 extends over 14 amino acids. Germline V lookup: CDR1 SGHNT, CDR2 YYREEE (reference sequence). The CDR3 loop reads CASSLPGGNTEAFF. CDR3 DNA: TGTGCCAGCAGCCTTCCGGGGGGGAACACTGAAGCTTTCTTT. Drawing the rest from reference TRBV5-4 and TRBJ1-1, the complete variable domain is ETGVTQSPTHLIKTRGQQVTLRCSSQSGHNTVSWYQQALGQGPQFIFQYYREEENGRGNFPPRFSGLQFPNYSSELNVNALELDDSALYLCASSLPGGNTEAFFGQGTRLTVV.

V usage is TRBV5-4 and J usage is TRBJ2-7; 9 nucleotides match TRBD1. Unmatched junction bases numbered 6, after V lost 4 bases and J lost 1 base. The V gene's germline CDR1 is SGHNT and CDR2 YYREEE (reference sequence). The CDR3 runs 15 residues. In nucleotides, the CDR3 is TGTGCCAGCAGCCCGGGGACAGGGAGATCCTACGAGCAGTACTTC. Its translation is CASSPGTGRSYEQYF. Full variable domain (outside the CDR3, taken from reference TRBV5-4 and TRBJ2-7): ETGVTQSPTHLIKTRGQQVTLRCSSQSGHNTVSWYQQALGQGPQFIFQYYREEENGRGNFPPRFSGLQFPNYSSELNVNALELDDSALYLCASSPGTGRSYEQYFGPGTRLTVT.

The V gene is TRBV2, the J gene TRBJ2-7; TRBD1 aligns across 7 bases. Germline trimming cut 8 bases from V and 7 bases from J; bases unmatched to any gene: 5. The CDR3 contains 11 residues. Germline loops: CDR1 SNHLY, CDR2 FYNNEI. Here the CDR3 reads CASRQGEEQYF. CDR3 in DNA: TGTGCCAGCCGACAGGGCGAAGAGCAGTACTTC.

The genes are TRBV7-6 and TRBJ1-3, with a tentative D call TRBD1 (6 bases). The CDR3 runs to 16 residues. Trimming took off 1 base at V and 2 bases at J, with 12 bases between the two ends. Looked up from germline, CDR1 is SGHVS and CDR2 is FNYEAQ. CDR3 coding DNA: TGTGCCAGCAGCTTAGAATTAGGGGGTCCTGGAAACACCATATATTTT. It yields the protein CASSLELGGPGNTIYF. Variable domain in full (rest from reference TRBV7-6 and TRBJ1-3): GAGVSQSPRYKVTKRGQDVALRCDPISGHVSLYWYRQALGQGPEFLTYFNYEAQQDKSGLPNDRFSAERPEGSISTLTIQRTEQRDSAMYRCASSLELGGPGNTIYFGEGSWLTVV.

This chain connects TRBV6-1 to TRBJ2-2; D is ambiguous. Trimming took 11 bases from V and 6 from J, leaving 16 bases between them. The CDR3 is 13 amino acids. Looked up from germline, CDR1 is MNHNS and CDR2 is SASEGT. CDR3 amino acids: CASTARSPGELFF. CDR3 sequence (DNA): TGTGCCTCAACGGCCCGTAGCCCCGGGGAGCTGTTTTTT.